The present TCR beta chain was sequenced within a study of blood T cell repertoires in COVID-19. Sequencing used immunoSEQ multiplex PCR; TCRdb keeps in-frame clones, though not all of them. The sample has some 130,000 clones; around four fifths are singletons. CDR3 length: 16 amino acids. Germline V gives CDR1 SGDLS, CDR2 YYNGEE. Trimming removed 0 bases from V and 7 bases from J, with 16 bases in between. This sequence was found in a man in his fifties or sixties who had recovered from COVID-19. The rearrangement links TRBV9 to TRBJ2-2; possibly TRBD2 for D (7 bases). The sequenced sample consisted of peripheral blood. The DNA of the CDR3 is TGTGCCAGCAGCGTAGAGGCCGGGGGGCGGGGCGGGGAGCTGTTTTTT. It yields the protein CASSVEAGGRGGELFF.